The next 3 T cell receptor beta chains were all read from a single sample in a study of blood T cell repertoires in COVID-19. Assay: immunoSEQ multiplex PCR; the TCRdb copy retains only in-frame clones and omits some. Of fewer than 250,000 clones in the sample, around 85% are singletons; the top ten hold approximately 9.6%. The sample was PBMCs or T cells enriched from blood (not recorded which). The receptors here all came from a woman aged 45-60 years with acute COVID-19.

In its sample, this clone was seen many times. This chain joins TRBV27 and TRBJ1-4, with 8 bases aligning to TRBD1. The CDR3 is 15 residues long. V trimming: 6 bases; J trimming: 7 bases; junction bases outside the gene matches: 10. Germline CDR1 reads MNHEY; CDR2 reads SMNVEV (reference sequence). The CDR3 DNA reads as TGTGCCAGCAGCCGCATACCAGGACAGGGTGAAAAACTGTTTTTT. Its translation is CASSRIPGQGEKLFF.

The V and J genes are TRBV2 and TRBJ2-1, with TRBD2 matching 11 bases. V dropped 8 bases and J dropped 7; count of bases not matched to a gene: 10. The germline V gene has CDR1 SNHLY and CDR2 FYNNEI. The CDR3 is made up of 15 amino acids. This chain's CDR3 is CASQRSGGADNEQFF. CDR3 sequence (DNA): TGTGCCAGCCAACGTAGCGGGGGGGCCGATAATGAGCAGTTCTTC.

The chain joins TRBV4-1 to TRBJ1-2, with TRBD1 matching 11 bases. This CDR3 is 15 amino acids long. J gave up 8 bases and V 1 base, and 6 bases lay outside the gene matches. Germline CDR1 MGHRA, CDR2 YSYEKL. CDR3 DNA sequence: TGCGCCAGCAGCCAAGCAGGACAGGGGGCGAGAGGCTACACCTTC. It translates to CASSQAGQGARGYTF.